This record concerns one TCR beta chain sequence. The data were obtained in a study of blood T cell repertoires in COVID-19. Clinical history as reported by participants underpinned cohort assignment. Clones were read by immunoSEQ multiplex PCR, and TCRdb kept only the in-frame ones, dropping some. The data contain a few hundred thousand clones, 80% to 90% of them seen just once; the ten biggest clones take up over 0.95%. This CDR3 contains 15 residues. Unmatched junction bases numbered 7, after V lost 4 bases and J lost 2 bases. The chain recombines TRBV23-1 with TRBJ1-1; 7 bases align to TRBD1. TRBV23-1 is reported as an ORF; its role is uncertain. The sequenced material came from PBMCs or T cells enriched from blood (not recorded which). The receptor was derived from a man aged 25 to 40 who had recovered from COVID-19. The CDR3 region has the DNA TGCGCCAGCAGTCGCCCTGACAGGGCTAACACTGAAGCTTTCTTT. Amino acids: CASSRPDRANTEAFF.